The 3 T cell receptor beta chains presented below share a single source sample, sequenced in a study of CD8+ T cells in alopecia areata. Reverse transcription of extracted RNA yielded cDNA, which provided the sequencing template. Sequencing used immunoSEQ multiplex PCR; TCRdb keeps in-frame clones, though not all of them. This table has over 150,000 clones, more than 60% appearing once. Sample: CD4+ T cells sorted from blood, taken at week 0. The receptors here all came from a human donor with alopecia areata.

This chain joins TRBV2 and TRBJ2-3; 13 nucleotides match TRBD2. After removal of 6 bases from V and 0 bases from J, the junction contained 3 bases not matched to a gene. Germline V gives CDR1 SNHLY, CDR2 FYNNEI. This CDR3 spans 16 amino acids. The CDR3 DNA reads as TGTGCCAGCAGACTACTAGCGGGGGGGAGCACAGATACGCAGTATTTT. Translation: CASRLLAGGSTDTQYF.

This chain joins TRBV5-1 and TRBJ2-7, with 10 bases that match TRBD2. Per germline, CDR1 SGHRS and CDR2 YFSETQ. The CDR3 extends over 15 amino acids. Trimming cost V 4 bases and J 2 bases; bases outside gene matches: 6. The CDR3 region is CASSQGTSEAYEQYF. CDR3 sequence (DNA): TGCGCCAGCAGCCAGGGGACTAGCGAAGCCTACGAGCAGTACTTC.

The chain employs TRBV9 and TRBJ2-2; 8 bases match TRBD1. The V gene's germline CDR1 is SGDLS and CDR2 YYNGEE. Unmatched junction bases numbered 9, after V lost 7 bases and J lost 7 bases. The CDR3 loop spans 14 amino acids. The CDR3 protein is CASSPGGLFGELFF. The CDR3 DNA follows: TGTGCCAGCTCTCCAGGGGGCTTGTTCGGGGAGCTGTTTTTT.